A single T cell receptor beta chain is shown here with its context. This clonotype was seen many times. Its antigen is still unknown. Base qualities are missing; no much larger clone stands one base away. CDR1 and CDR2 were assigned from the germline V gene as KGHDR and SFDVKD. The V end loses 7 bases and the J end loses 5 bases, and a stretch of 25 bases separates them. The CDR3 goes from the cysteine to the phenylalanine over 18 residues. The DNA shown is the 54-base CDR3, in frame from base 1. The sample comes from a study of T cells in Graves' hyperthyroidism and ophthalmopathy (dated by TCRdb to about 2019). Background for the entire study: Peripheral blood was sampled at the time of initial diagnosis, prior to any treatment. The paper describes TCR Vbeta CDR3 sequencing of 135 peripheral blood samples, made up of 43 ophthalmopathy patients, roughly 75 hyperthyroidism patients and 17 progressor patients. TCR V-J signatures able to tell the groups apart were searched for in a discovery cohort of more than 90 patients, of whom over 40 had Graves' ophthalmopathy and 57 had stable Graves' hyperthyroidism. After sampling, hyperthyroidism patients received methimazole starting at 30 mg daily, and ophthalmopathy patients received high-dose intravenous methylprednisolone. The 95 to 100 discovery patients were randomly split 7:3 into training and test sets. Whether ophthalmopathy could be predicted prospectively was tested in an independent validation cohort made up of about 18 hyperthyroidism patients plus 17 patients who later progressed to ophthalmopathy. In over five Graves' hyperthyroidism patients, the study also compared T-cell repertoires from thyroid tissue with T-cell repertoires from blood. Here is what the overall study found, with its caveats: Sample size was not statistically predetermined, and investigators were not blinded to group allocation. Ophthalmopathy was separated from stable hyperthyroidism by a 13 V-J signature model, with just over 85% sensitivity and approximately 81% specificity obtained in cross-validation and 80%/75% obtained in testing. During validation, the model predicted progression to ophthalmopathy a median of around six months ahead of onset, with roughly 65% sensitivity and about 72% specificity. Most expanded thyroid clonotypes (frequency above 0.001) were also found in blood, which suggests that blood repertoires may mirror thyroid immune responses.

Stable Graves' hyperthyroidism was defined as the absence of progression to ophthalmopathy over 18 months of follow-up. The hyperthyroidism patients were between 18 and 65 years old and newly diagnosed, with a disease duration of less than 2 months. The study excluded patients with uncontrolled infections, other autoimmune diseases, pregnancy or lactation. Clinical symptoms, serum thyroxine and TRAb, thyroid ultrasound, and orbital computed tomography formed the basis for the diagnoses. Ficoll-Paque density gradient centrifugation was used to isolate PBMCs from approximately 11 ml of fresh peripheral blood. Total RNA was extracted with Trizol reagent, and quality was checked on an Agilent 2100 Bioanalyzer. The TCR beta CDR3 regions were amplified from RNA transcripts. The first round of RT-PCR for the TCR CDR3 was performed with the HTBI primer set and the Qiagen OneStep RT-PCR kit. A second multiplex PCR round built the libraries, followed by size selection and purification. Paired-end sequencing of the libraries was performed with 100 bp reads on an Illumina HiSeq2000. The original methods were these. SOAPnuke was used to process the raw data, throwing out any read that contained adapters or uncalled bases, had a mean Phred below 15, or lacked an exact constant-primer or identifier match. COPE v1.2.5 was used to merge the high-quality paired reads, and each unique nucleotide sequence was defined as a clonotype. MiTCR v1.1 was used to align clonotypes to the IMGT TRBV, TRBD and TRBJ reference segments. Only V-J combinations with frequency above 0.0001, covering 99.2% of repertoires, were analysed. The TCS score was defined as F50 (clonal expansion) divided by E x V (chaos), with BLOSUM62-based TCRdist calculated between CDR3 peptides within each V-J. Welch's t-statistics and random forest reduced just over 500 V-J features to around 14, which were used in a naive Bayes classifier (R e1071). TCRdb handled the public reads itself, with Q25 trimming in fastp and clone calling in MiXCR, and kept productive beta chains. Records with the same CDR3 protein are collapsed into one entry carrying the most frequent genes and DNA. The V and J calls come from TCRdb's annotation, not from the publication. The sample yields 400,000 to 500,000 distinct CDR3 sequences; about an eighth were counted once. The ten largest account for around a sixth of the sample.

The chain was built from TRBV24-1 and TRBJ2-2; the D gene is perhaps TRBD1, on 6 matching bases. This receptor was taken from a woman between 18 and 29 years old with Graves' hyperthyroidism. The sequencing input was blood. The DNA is TGTGCCACCAGACTAGACCGGGGCAGGCTGGGACAAACCGGGGAGCTGTTTTTT. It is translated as CATRLDRGRLGQTGELFF.